One TCR beta chain is described in this entry. The V and J ends lost 0 bases and 4 bases respectively, with 7 bases between them. Germline V gene lookup returns CDR1 SGHRS and CDR2 YFSETQ. CDR3 length: 13 residues. The data originate from a study of human T cells and chemical hapten exposure. Whole-study context: DPC at 2% was the sensitizing agent, placed on roughly 2 cm by roughly 2 cm of upper inner arm skin. Weekly diphenylcyclopropenone doses were given to patients' scalps across the approximately 24-week study. Patch tests applied 0.01% DPC to the upper back and were scored after 6 days.

TCRdb redid the calling of the RACE reads with MiXCR, one entry per CDR3 protein. The table has about 96,000 distinct CDR3 sequences, roughly a tenth seen once. Time point specified: patch test 2, 6 weeks after DPC sensitization. Sample treatment: therapeutic diphenylcyclopropenone sensitization with weekly scalp DPC. Every patch test was put on after a blood sample was taken. This rearrangement joins TRBV5-1 to TRBJ1-1; no clear D gene. Sequencing was performed on whole blood, taken in connection with sensitization to the hapten diphenylcyclopropenone (DPC). The source of this sequence is a woman in her 40s with alopecia areata. Some clones in this sample may be carry-over from other donors' samples. CDR3 bases: TGCGCCAGCAGCTTGGGAAGCGCCACTGAAGCTTTCTTT. Protein: CASSLGSATEAFF. Combining the CDR3 with reference TRBV5-1 and TRBJ1-1 gives the whole variable domain KAGVTQTPRYLIKTRGQQVTLSCSPISGHRSVSWYQQTPGQGLQFLFEYFSETQRNKGNFPGRFSGRQFSNSRSEMNVSTLELGDSALYLCASSLGSATEAFFGQGTRLTVV.